This T cell receptor beta chain comes out of a study of blood T cell repertoires in COVID-19. The germline V gene encodes CDR1 SGHRS and CDR2 YFSETQ. The CDR3 is 16 residues long. V dropped 4 bases and J dropped 3 bases, with 14 bases sitting between them. Per the original methods: The assay estimated nucleated cells by amplifying reference gene primers. Profiled with immunoSEQ multiplex PCR; TCRdb holds only in-frame clones, not every one. The V and J calls and clone size come from that table; D and trimming were worked out from the DNA. Of more than 90,000 clones listed, over 65% are singletons. The sequencing sample was made of peripheral blood. The TCR comes from a man in his sixties or seventies with acute or convalescent COVID-19. This chain connects TRBV5-1 to TRBJ2-6; D is perhaps TRBD1 (5 bases). CDR3 bases: TGCGCCAGCAGCGGGGCGGTCGGCGATGGGGCCAACGTCCTGACTTTC. Amino acid sequence: CASSGAVGDGANVLTF.